Below are 9 T cell receptor beta chains sequenced from a single sample in a study of shared clonotypes between healthy human individuals. This table comes from immunoSEQ multiplex PCR, and its TCRdb copy is limited to in-frame clones, with some not included. The profile covers roughly 500,000 clones, with more than 75% appearing a single time and around 13% taken by the ten largest. Sequenced sample: PBMCs. These receptors were obtained from a woman in her thirties or forties in good health. Some clones in this sample may be carry-over from other donors' samples.

This chain uses TRBV6-6 with TRBJ2-1; D tentatively fits TRBD1 or TRBD2 (6 bases each). This CDR3 comprises 16 residues. CDR1 is MNHNY, CDR2 SVGAGI, per germline (reference sequence). V dropped 6 bases and J dropped 8 bases, with 23 bases sitting between them. Here the CDR3 reads CASSSWGAWEEDEQFF. The CDR3 DNA reads as TGTGCCAGCAGCTCTTGGGGGGCATGGGAGGAGGATGAGCAGTTCTTC.

The rearrangement joins TRBV5-6 to TRBJ2-2; TRBD2 agrees at 13 bases. Germline lookup yields CDR1 SGHDT and CDR2 YYEEEE. CDR3 length: 16 residues. With V trimmed by 3 bases and J by 6 bases, 5 bases remained unmatched. The CDR3 protein is CASSSGLAGESGELFF. In nucleotides, the CDR3 is TGTGCCAGCAGCTCTGGACTAGCGGGAGAGTCCGGGGAGCTGTTTTTT.

This clone was recorded once. This chain uses TRBV9 with TRBJ1-2; D remains ambiguous. CDR3 size: 17 residues. Germline values: CDR1 SGDLS, CDR2 YYNGEE. V was trimmed by 3 bases and J by 1 base, leaving 19 bases between them. The CDR3 here is CASSARNQEPNNYGYTF. The CDR3 region has the DNA TGTGCCAGCAGCGCTAGAAACCAGGAACCCAATAACTATGGCTACACCTTC.

This clone came up many times. Here the CDR3 reads CASSELLAGDGTDTQYF. CDR3 nucleotide sequence: TGTGCCAGCAGCGAGCTACTAGCGGGAGATGGCACAGATACGCAGTATTTT. This chain connects TRBV5-6 to TRBJ2-3; TRBD2 matches at 11 bases. V was pared by 4 bases and J by 1 base, with 8 bases of the junction left unmatched. This CDR3 has 17 amino acids. Germline V gene data show CDR1 as SGHDT and CDR2 as YYEEEE.

J is TRBJ2-4 and V is TRBV15; 10 bases align to TRBD1. Unmatched junction bases numbered 2, after V lost 0 bases and J lost 6 bases. The CDR3 length is 15 residues. The V gene's germline CDR1 is LNHNV and CDR2 YYDKDF (reference sequence). In DNA form, the CDR3 reads TGTGCCACCAGCAGAGATCGGACAGGGGGAAACATTCAGTACTTC. Protein product: CATSRDRTGGNIQYF. Complete variable domain (other parts from reference TRBV15 and TRBJ2-4): DAMVIQNPRYQVTQFGKPVTLSCSQTLNHNVMYWYQQKSSQAPKLLFHYYDKDFNNEADTPDNFQSRRPNTSFCFLDIRSPGLGDTAMYLCATSRDRTGGNIQYFGAGTRLSVL.

The chain joins TRBV2 to TRBJ2-7, with D possibly matching TRBD1 (6 bases). CDR3 length: 14 amino acids. V was cut by 5 bases and J by 3 bases, with 14 bases left in between. Germline V lookup: CDR1 SNHLY, CDR2 FYNNEI. This chain's CDR3 is CASSPRWDIYEQYF. Written as DNA, the CDR3 is TGTGCCAGCAGTCCACGGTGGGACATCTACGAGCAGTACTTC.

This clone appeared a few times. This chain connects TRBV6-4 to TRBJ2-7; 7 bases are shared with TRBD1. The CDR3 spans 15 residues. V was pared by 7 bases and J by 3 bases, with 12 bases of the junction left unmatched. CDR1 and CDR2 (germline): MRHNA, SNTAGT. CDR3 sequence: CASKEGGQPDYEQYF. The CDR3 DNA is TGTGCCAGCAAAGAAGGGGGCCAGCCAGACTACGAGCAGTACTTC.

Many counts were recorded for this clone. V and J are TRBV5-8 and TRBJ2-4, with TRBD1 identical over 7 bases. The junction had 5 bases not matched to a gene; V was cut back by 2 bases and J by 3 bases. The CDR3 consists of 15 residues. Per germline, CDR1 SGHTS and CDR2 YDEGEE. CDR3: CASSFSRTGKNIQYF. As DNA, the CDR3 is TGTGCCAGCAGCTTTTCGCGGACAGGCAAAAACATTCAGTACTTC.

V is TRBV30 and J is TRBJ1-5; 8 bases match TRBD1. CDR1 and CDR2 (germline): GTSNPN, SVGIG (reference sequence). Trimming cost V 4 bases and J 2 bases; bases outside gene matches: 7. The CDR3 is 15 amino acids. The CDR3 DNA follows: TGTGCCTGGAATACTGGACAGGGCGGCAATCAGCCCCAGCATTTT. This translates into CAWNTGQGGNQPQHF.